The 29 T cell receptor beta chains listed next were all sequenced from one sample in a study of cytomegalovirus exposure and HLA in healthy donors. PCR amplification relied on 60 Vbeta primers (plus 13 Jbeta primers). Libraries were prepared by immunoSEQ multiplex PCR; TCRdb keeps only in-frame clonotypes and omits some of them. Of 150,000 or so clones listed, about 84% were seen once; the top ten hold roughly 2.4%. Sequencing was done on a sample of PBMCs. These receptors came from a man aged 50-60 years in good health and CMV-seronegative.

This chain connects TRBV25-1 to TRBJ1-2; the D gene is possibly TRBD1 (6 bases). In germline, CDR1 is MGHDK, CDR2 SYGVNS. The CDR3 has 13 residues. V was shortened by 3 bases and J by 4 bases, with 9 bases between the two germline ends. CDR3 sequence (DNA): TGTGCCAGCAGTGATCCCAGGGGCTATGGCTACACCTTC. Amino acids: CASSDPRGYGYTF.

In its sample, this clone was seen a few times. The chain recombines TRBV6-1 with TRBJ1-2; D is undetermined. Trimming shortened V by 3 bases and J by 4 bases, and 9 bases separated the two germline ends. The CDR3 extends over 13 amino acids. CDR1 is MNHNS, CDR2 SASEGT, per germline. CDR3 nucleotides: TGTGCCAGCAGTGACCAGGTGGGCTATGGCTACACCTTC. This codes for CASSDQVGYGYTF.

The rearrangement joins TRBV6-1 to TRBJ1-5; possible D gene TRBD1, 5 bases. With 6 bases removed from V and 1 base from J, the gap between germline ends came to 7 bases. The CDR3 runs 13 residues. Germline values: CDR1 MNHNS, CDR2 SASEGT. The CDR3 protein is CASRGGSNQPQHF. In nucleotides, the CDR3 is TGTGCCAGCAGGGGGGGGAGCAATCAGCCCCAGCATTTT.

This sequence joins TRBV15 and TRBJ1-5, with D unresolved. Germline V gene data show CDR1 as LNHNV and CDR2 as YYDKDF (reference sequence). The CDR3 runs to 15 residues. Trimming took off 0 bases at V and 2 bases at J, with 8 bases between the two ends. The CDR3 region has the DNA TGTGCCACCAGCAGAGACCCGGGTGGCAATCAGCCCCAGCATTTT. Its protein product is CATSRDPGGNQPQHF.

The chain is built from TRBV28 and TRBJ2-7; D is unclear. V lost 5 bases and J 0 bases, leaving 14 bases between the germline ends. Germline assignment: CDR1 MDHEN and CDR2 SYDVKM. This CDR3 comprises 15 residues. The CDR3 protein is CASSLLTRISYEQYF. The CDR3 nucleotides read TGTGCCAGCAGTCTTCTCACACGAATCTCCTACGAGCAGTACTTC.

This clone appeared a few times. Here the CDR3 reads CASSMTVAETQYF. The CDR3 DNA reads TGTGCCAGCAGCATGACAGTTGCGGAGACCCAGTACTTC. This chain connects TRBV7-8 to TRBJ2-5, with a possible D match to TRBD1 (5 bases). The germline V and J ends were trimmed by 5 bases and 5 bases, with 12 bases remaining between them. Germline V gene lookup returns CDR1 SGHVS and CDR2 FQNEAQ. This CDR3 has 13 amino acids.

CDR3 nucleotide sequence: TGTGCCAGCAGTCCCGACAGGGTTCGGGCGAATGAGCAGTTCTTC. As protein: CASSPDRVRANEQFF. V usage is TRBV2 and J usage is TRBJ2-1, with TRBD1 matching 7 bases. The CDR3 contains 15 residues. CDR1 is SNHLY, CDR2 FYNNEI, per germline. Trimming removed 5 bases from V and 7 bases from J; junction bases left unmatched: 11.

The CDR3 DNA sequence: TGTGCCAGTAGCGGGAGCTCCTCCAGCAATCAGCCCCAGCATTTT. This gives the protein CASSGSSSSNQPQHF. The J gene is TRBJ1-5, the V gene TRBV19; D gene ambiguous. Trimming stripped 6 bases from V and 1 base from J, with 13 bases between. This CDR3 contains 15 residues. The V gene's germline CDR1 is LNHDA and CDR2 SQIVND (reference sequence).

V is TRBV5-6 and J is TRBJ1-6, with 9 bases lining up with TRBD1. Trimming at V came to 0 bases and at J to 8 bases, leaving 6 bases not matched to a gene. The CDR3 totals 16 residues. Looked up from germline, CDR1 is SGHDT and CDR2 is YYEEEE. CDR3 DNA: TGTGCCAGCAGCTTGGCCGGGACAGGGTCTCATTCACCCCTCCACTTT. Amino acids: CASSLAGTGSHSPLHF. The full variable domain, with the rest looked up from reference TRBV5-6 and TRBJ1-6, is DAGVTQSPTHLIKTRGQQVTLRCSPKSGHDTVSWYQQALGQGPQFIFQYYEEEERQRGNFPDRFSGHQFPNYSSELNVNALLLGDSALYLCASSLAGTGSHSPLHFGNGTRLTVT.

This clone was seen just once. The chain joins TRBV9 to TRBJ2-3; 11 positions match TRBD2. Looked up from germline, CDR1 is SGDLS and CDR2 is YYNGEE. CDR3 length: 19 amino acids. V gave up 3 bases and J gave up 0 bases; unmatched junction bases: 12. CDR3 in DNA: TGTGCCAGCAGCGGGACTAGCGGGCGAGCGAGCGGGAGCACAGATACGCAGTATTTT. It encodes CASSGTSGRASGSTDTQYF.

This clone appeared a few times. This chain connects TRBV5-3 to TRBJ1-1, with a possible D match to TRBD1 (6 bases). TRBV5-3 is assigned to the ORF class and has an uncertain function. Trimming took 0 bases from V and 4 from J, leaving 13 bases between them. This CDR3 is built from 15 residues. The CDR3 spells CARSLGDDRPTEAFF. In DNA form, the CDR3 reads TGTGCCAGAAGCTTGGGAGATGACAGGCCCACTGAAGCTTTCTTT.

This clone was counted a few times. The CDR3 loop is CASSFGRGKNIQYF. CDR3 bases: TGTGCCAGCAGCTTCGGTAGGGGCAAAAACATTCAGTACTTC. This chain uses TRBV5-6 with TRBJ2-4; the D gene is possibly TRBD1 (5 bases). V lost 2 bases and J 3 bases, leaving 9 bases between the germline ends. This CDR3 region has 14 residues. CDR1 is SGHDT and CDR2 is YYEEEE in the germline V gene. Full variable domain (remainder filled in from reference TRBV5-6 and TRBJ2-4): DAGVTQSPTHLIKTRGQQVTLRCSPKSGHDTVSWYQQALGQGPQFIFQYYEEEERQRGNFPDRFSGHQFPNYSSELNVNALLLGDSALYLCASSFGRGKNIQYFGAGTRLSVL.

The chain employs TRBV4-1 and TRBJ2-7; TRBD2 agrees at 13 bases. V lost 4 bases to trimming and J lost 2 bases; unmatched junction nucleotides: 5. The germline V gene has CDR1 MGHRA and CDR2 YSYEKL. There are 16 residues in the CDR3. CDR3 sequence reads: CASSPELAGGTYEQYF. The CDR3 DNA sequence: TGCGCCAGCAGCCCAGAACTAGCGGGAGGGACCTACGAGCAGTACTTC.

The rearrangement uses TRBV5-1 and TRBJ2-3, with TRBD2 identical over 9 bases. The trim removed 0 bases at V and 5 bases at J, leaving 4 bases unmatched. Germline assignment: CDR1 SGHRS and CDR2 YFSETQ. This CDR3 has 15 residues. The CDR3 DNA follows: TGCGCCAGCAGCTTGGTTAGCGGGGGTCAAGATACGCAGTATTTT. Its translation: CASSLVSGGQDTQYF.

A remark on this clone: The germline gene is not matched at one end of the junction; a read error may be the cause. This specimen includes other DNA sequences encoding the same CDR3. The chain joins TRBV28 to TRBJ1-1; 7 nucleotides align to TRBD1. Germline assignment: CDR1 MDHEN and CDR2 SYDVKM. This CDR3 comprises 13 residues. CDR3 DNA: TGTGCCAGCACCACCGGACAGGACACCGAAGCTTTCTTT. It codes for CASTTGQDTEAFF.

This sequence joins TRBV19 and TRBJ2-5; 10 bases line up with TRBD1. Unmatched junction bases numbered 5, after V lost 5 bases and J lost 5 bases. This CDR3 is 14 amino acids long. Per the germline V gene, CDR1 is LNHDA and CDR2 is SQIVND (reference sequence). This chain's CDR3 is CASSPDRGGETQYF. As DNA, the CDR3 is TGTGCCAGTAGTCCGGACAGGGGGGGCGAGACCCAGTACTTC.

The rearrangement links TRBV7-9 to TRBJ1-4, with 7 bases matching TRBD1. V dropped 6 bases and J dropped 5; count of bases not matched to a gene: 6. Germline V gene sequence: CDR1 SEHNR, CDR2 FQNEAQ (reference sequence). CDR3 length: 14 amino acids. CDR3 sequence: CASRSSGGNEKLFF. Written as DNA, the CDR3 is TGTGCCAGCAGGAGCTCAGGGGGGAATGAAAAACTGTTTTTT.

The chain carries TRBV5-1 and TRBJ1-1; 7 bases match TRBD1. Trimming cost V 2 bases and J 3 bases; bases outside gene matches: 4. Germline CDR1 SGHRS, CDR2 YFSETQ. The CDR3 extends over 14 amino acids. DNA of the CDR3: TGCGCCAGCAGCTTCCAGGGGGGAGACACTGAAGCTTTCTTT. Amino acids: CASSFQGGDTEAFF.

The rearrangement uses TRBV5-6 and TRBJ1-5; D perhaps matches TRBD1 (5 bases). The V end was cut by 4 bases, the J end by 0 bases, with 14 bases between. This CDR3 is built from 16 residues. Germline V gene sequence: CDR1 SGHDT, CDR2 YYEEEE. This CDR3 reads CASSPHGGNSNQPQHF. The CDR3 coding sequence is TGTGCCAGCAGCCCCCACGGGGGGAATAGCAATCAGCCCCAGCATTTT.

This chain joins TRBV19 and TRBJ1-6; the D is unclear. Germline-derived CDR1 and CDR2 are LNHDA and SQIVND (reference sequence). The CDR3 is made up of 13 amino acids. Trimming left V 5 bases short and J 8 bases short, with 10 bases between. The CDR3 bases are TGTGCCAGTAGTGATCACAACGATTCACCCCTCCACTTT. Translated, it gives CASSDHNDSPLHF. The full variable domain, with the rest looked up from reference TRBV19 and TRBJ1-6, is DGGITQSPKYLFRKEGQNVTLSCEQNLNHDAMYWYRQDPGQGLRLIYYSQIVNDFQKGDIAEGYSVSREKKESFPLTVTSAQKNPTAFYLCASSDHNDSPLHFGNGTRLTVT.

This clone appeared once. CDR3 sequence (DNA): TGTGCCTGGAGTGTACAGGGGATTCGGTGGGGCTACACCTTC. Translation gives CAWSVQGIRWGYTF. This chain connects TRBV30 to TRBJ1-2, with TRBD1 matching 7 bases. This CDR3 is built from 14 residues. Germline V lookup: CDR1 GTSNPN, CDR2 SVGIG (reference sequence). J lost 8 bases, V lost 0 bases, and 9 bases had no gene match.

The chain combines TRBV6-4 with TRBJ2-1; the match to TRBD2 covers 10 bases. There are 16 residues in the CDR3. V lost 0 bases to trimming and J lost 7 bases; unmatched junction nucleotides: 6. The germline V gene encodes CDR1 MRHNA and CDR2 SNTAGT. The chain's CDR3 is CASSDSSGRGRNEQFF. The CDR3 DNA follows: TGTGCCAGCAGTGACTCAAGCGGGAGGGGGCGGAATGAGCAGTTCTTC.

V usage is TRBV27 and J usage is TRBJ1-3, with D perhaps TRBD1 (6 bases). The V and J ends lost 4 bases and 2 bases respectively, with 6 bases between them. The CDR3 runs 13 residues. The V gene's germline CDR1 is MNHEY and CDR2 SMNVEV (reference sequence). DNA for the CDR3: TGTGCCAGCAGTTGGGGGCCTGGAAACACCATATATTTT. It encodes CASSWGPGNTIYF.

J is TRBJ2-2 and V is TRBV9, with a possible D match to TRBD1 (6 bases). This CDR3 has 16 amino acids. V was cut by 0 bases and J by 2 bases, with 11 bases left in between. The germline gives CDR1 SGDLS, CDR2 YYNGEE. DNA for the CDR3: TGTGCCAGCAGCGTAGATTACAGGGCCAACACCGGGGAGCTGTTTTTT. Its translation is CASSVDYRANTGELFF.

This clone was counted a few times. The chain carries TRBV2 and TRBJ1-1; 7 bases line up with TRBD1. This CDR3 has 12 residues. Germline CDR1 and CDR2: SNHLY and FYNNEI. After removal of 5 bases from V and 6 bases from J, the junction contained 3 bases not matched to a gene. CDR3: CASSYRGSEAFF. Here the CDR3 DNA reads TGTGCCAGCAGTTACAGGGGTTCTGAAGCTTTCTTT.

J is TRBJ2-7 and V is TRBV15; 7 bases match TRBD1. With V trimmed by 2 bases and J by 4 bases, 8 bases remained unmatched. The CDR3 totals 15 residues. The germline V gene encodes CDR1 LNHNV and CDR2 YYDKDF (reference sequence). The CDR3 DNA sequence: TGTGCCACCAGCAGAACAGGGGCGCCTCTGTACGAGCAGTACTTC. Its translation is CATSRTGAPLYEQYF.

A single count supports this clone. The J gene is TRBJ2-7, the V gene TRBV29-1; D may be TRBD2 (7 bases). The CDR3 loop spans 15 amino acids. CDR1 is SQVTM and CDR2 is ANQGSEA in the germline V gene. V lost 1 base and J 3 bases, leaving 16 bases between the germline ends. The CDR3 coding sequence is TGCAGCGTTGAAGGGTGGGGGGGCGGCCTCTACGAGCAGTACTTC. Translated, it gives CSVEGWGGGLYEQYF.

The V call is TRBV7-9, the J call TRBJ1-6; D is possibly TRBD1 (6 bases). Germline lookup yields CDR1 SEHNR and CDR2 FQNEAQ (reference sequence). V was clipped by 6 bases and J by 11 bases, with 14 bases between them. CDR3 length equals 13 residues. Written as DNA, the CDR3 is TGTGCCAGCAGGGCTACAGGGCCAACACCCCTCCACTTT. The encoded protein is CASRATGPTPLHF. The full variable domain, its missing parts supplied by reference TRBV7-9 and TRBJ1-6, is DTGVSQNPRHKITKRGQNVTFRCDPISEHNRLYWYRQTLGQGPEFLTYFQNEAQLEKSRLLSDRFSAERPKGSFSTLEIQRTEQGDSAMYLCASRATGPTPLHFGNGTRLTVT.

The chain has TRBV7-9 and TRBJ2-3; TRBD1 matches 9 bases. The CDR3 spans 16 residues. The V gene's germline CDR1 is SEHNR and CDR2 FQNEAQ (reference sequence). Trimming removed 5 bases from V and 1 base from J; junction bases left unmatched: 7. The CDR3 sequence is CASSTRGTGRTDTQYF. The CDR3 nucleotides read TGTGCCAGCAGCACCCGGGGGACAGGGCGCACAGATACGCAGTATTTT.